A selection of T cell receptor beta chains follows, all from one sample in a study of blood T cell repertoires in COVID-19. Measured with immunoSEQ multiplex PCR; TCRdb has only the in-frame clones, and not every one. This table has tens of thousands of clones, approximately 89% appearing once. The specimen was peripheral blood. These receptor sequences come from a human donor in a cohort sampled during active COVID-19. The CDR3 runs from the conserved cysteine through the conserved F or W. D genes are given only for firm matches. Clone size is stated in some rows and not others, as once, few, many or a class when expanded.

D: TRBD1; V: TRBV28; J: TRBJ1-1; size: NA; CDR3: CASSQGQGYWGTEAFF; DNA: TGTGCCAGCAGCCAGGGACAGGGGTACTGGGGCACTGAAGCTTTCTTT
D: NA; V: TRBV3-1/TRBV3-2; J: TRBJ2-7; size: few; CDR3: CASSLVEGYEQYF; DNA: TGTGCCAGCAGCCTCGTAGAGGGTTACGAGCAGTACTTC
D: TRBD1; V: TRBV7-9; J: TRBJ2-1; size: NA; CDR3: CASSSWTGVRNEQFF; DNA: TGTGCCAGCAGCTCATGGACAGGGGTGCGGAATGAGCAGTTCTTC
D: NA; V: TRBV7-9; J: TRBJ1-1; size: NA; CDR3: CASSLATGNTEAFF; DNA: TGTGCCAGCAGCTTAGCCACAGGGAACACTGAAGCTTTCTTT
D: TRBD2; V: TRBV7-2; J: TRBJ2-3; size: NA; CDR3: CASSVGLAGADTQYF; DNA: TGTGCCAGCAGCGTGGGACTAGCGGGGGCAGATACGCAGTATTTT
D: NA; V: TRBV24-1; J: TRBJ1-1; size: NA; CDR3: CATSDLHGVVKFGEAFF; DNA: TGTGCCACCAGTGATTTGCACGGGGTTGTGAAGTTCGGTGAAGCTTTCTTT
D: TRBD2; V: TRBV7-2; J: TRBJ2-1; size: once; CDR3: CASSLRGSGSSYNEQFF; DNA: TGTGCCAGCAGCTTAAGGGGTAGCGGGAGCTCCTACAATGAGCAGTTCTTC
D: TRBD1; V: TRBV30; J: TRBJ2-7; size: NA; CDR3: CAWGSGTGIPYEQYF; DNA: TGTGCCTGGGGGTCCGGGACAGGGATTCCCTACGAGCAGTACTTC
D: NA; V: TRBV28; J: TRBJ1-5; size: NA; CDR3: CASSFQIPKVEDNQPQHF; DNA: TGTGCCAGCAGTTTCCAAATCCCCAAGGTTGAGGACAATCAGCCCCAGCATTTT
D: TRBD1; V: TRBV2; J: TRBJ1-2; size: NA; CDR3: CASTEPGQGNYGYTF; DNA: TGTGCCAGCACCGAGCCGGGACAGGGGAACTATGGCTACACCTTC
D: TRBD2; V: TRBV9; J: TRBJ2-1; size: NA; CDR3: CASSKGHSGKAGEQFF; DNA: TGTGCCAGCAGCAAAGGGCATAGCGGGAAAGCAGGTGAGCAGTTCTTC
D: NA; V: TRBV30; J: TRBJ1-1; size: NA; CDR3: CAWSGSHMNTEAFF; DNA: TGTGCCTGGAGTGGCAGTCATATGAACACTGAAGCTTTCTTT
D: TRBD2; V: TRBV4-3; J: TRBJ2-2; size: NA; CDR3: CASSHGTRSGELFF; DNA: TGCGCCAGCAGCCACGGGACTAGGTCTGGGGAGCTGTTTTTT
D: NA; V: TRBV7-3; J: TRBJ1-1; size: NA; CDR3: CASSLEMNTEAFF; DNA: TGTGCCAGCAGCTTAGAGATGAACACTGAAGCTTTCTTT
D: NA; V: TRBV5-6; J: TRBJ2-5; size: NA; CDR3: CASSRVVRDQETQYF; DNA: TGTGCCAGCAGTAGGGTTGTCAGGGATCAAGAGACCCAGTACTTC
D: TRBD2; V: TRBV13; J: TRBJ2-7; size: NA; CDR3: CASRLSGGDHEQYF; DNA: TGTGCCAGCAGGCTTAGCGGGGGTGACCACGAGCAGTACTTC
D: NA; V: TRBV9; J: TRBJ2-7; size: NA; CDR3: CASSVVGTQGYEQYF; DNA: TGTGCCAGCAGCGTGGTAGGGACACAAGGCTACGAGCAGTACTTC
D: TRBD1; V: TRBV5-1; J: TRBJ2-1; size: medium-sized; CDR3: CASSWDRVSDNEQFF; DNA: TGCGCCAGCAGCTGGGACAGGGTTTCAGACAATGAGCAGTTCTTC
D: TRBD2; V: TRBV6-5; J: TRBJ2-5; size: NA; CDR3: CASSTRGRGGEDQYF; DNA: TGTGCCAGCAGTACCCGAGGGAGGGGAGGGGAGGACCAGTACTTC
D: NA; V: TRBV27; J: TRBJ2-1; size: NA; CDR3: CASRVQTQSNEQFF; DNA: TGTGCCAGCAGGGTACAGACCCAAAGTAATGAGCAGTTCTTC
D: NA; V: TRBV7-6; J: TRBJ2-7; size: NA; CDR3: CASSLVSGNEQYF; DNA: TGTGCCAGCAGCTTAGTTTCCGGGAACGAGCAGTACTTC
D: TRBD1; V: TRBV6-2/TRBV6-3; J: TRBJ2-7; size: NA; CDR3: CASSYRQGSRQYF; DNA: TGTGCCAGCAGTTACAGACAGGGATCAAGGCAGTACTTC
D: TRBD2; V: TRBV30; J: TRBJ2-1; size: NA; CDR3: CAWSLLAGGPEQFF; DNA: TGTGCCTGGAGTTTACTAGCGGGAGGGCCCGAGCAGTTCTTC
D: NA; V: TRBV19; J: TRBJ2-1; size: once; CDR3: CASSIKLSSYNEQFF; DNA: TGTGCCAGTAGTATTAAGCTAAGCTCCTACAATGAGCAGTTCTTC
D: TRBD1; V: TRBV7-3; J: TRBJ1-1; size: NA; CDR3: CASSLTTPGQGNTEAFF; DNA: TGTGCCAGCAGCTTAACGACCCCCGGACAGGGGAACACTGAAGCTTTCTTT
D: NA; V: TRBV6-5; J: TRBJ1-3; size: once; CDR3: CAITAAGARGNTIYF; DNA: TGTGCCATCACGGCGGCGGGGGCGCGAGGAAACACCATATATTTT